This T cell receptor (beta chain) appears in the sequencing data of a study of cytomegalovirus exposure and HLA in healthy donors. The overall study: Most donors, 81% of 350 to 450 genotyped, fell in the Caucasian-associated ancestry cluster. Study observations and caveats: Reportedly, a later analysis found an Asian-associated ancestry cluster had fewer N-insertions than the roughly 630-donor mean. The likely origin of a cluster of highly shared sequence variants was a sequencing artifact.

This clone was seen only once. What it binds is unknown. This CDR3 has 16 residues. V gave up 2 bases and J gave up 2 bases; unmatched junction bases: 4. Germline CDR1 SGHTA, CDR2 FQGNSA. Both 60 Vbeta primers and 13 Jbeta primers went into the PCR. Sequenced by immunoSEQ multiplex PCR; TCRdb stores in-frame clones only, minus some. Altogether fewer than 250,000 clones are present, roughly 83% being singletons, with the ten largest covering about 0.36%. Sample: PBMCs. The sequence was obtained from a male donor in good health and CMV-seropositive. The rearrangement joins TRBV7-2 to TRBJ1-3; 9 bases map to TRBD1. CDR3 protein: CASSLTGGFPGNTIYF. The CDR3 DNA sequence: TGTGCCAGCAGCTTAACAGGGGGCTTCCCTGGAAACACCATATATTTT.